This T cell receptor beta chain is from a study of CXCR3-negative and CXCR3-positive naive CD8 T cells (dated by TCRdb to about 2019). Background for the entire study: In total, 120 million to 150 million TRB reads were obtained, corresponding to roughly 1.5 +/- 0.3 million reads per library. Diversity and physicochemical repertoire analyses covered 11 donors pooled from two independent experiments. The TRBV-TRBJ cluster analysis covered naive subsets from a handful of donors and memory cells from 3 donors. Overall results and qualifications from the work: Similar TRBV-TRBJ usage was shown by naive CXCR3-negative and CXCR3-positive cells from the same donor, whereas distinct patterns were shown by memory cells. Because surface CD5, which is linked to self-reactivity in mice, was comparable between the naive subsets, TCR interaction strength was also inferred from the physicochemical properties of TRB CDR3s. Repertoire diversity was comparably high in both naive subsets but much lower in memory CD8+ T cells. Freshly isolated PBMCs were used for most assays because CXCR3 expression partially decreased after cryopreservation.

For each CD8+ T cell subset, flow sorting was done in triplicate, and about 300,000 cells per subset went directly into RLT lysis buffer. Peripheral blood mononuclear cells were isolated from buffy coats using standard density gradient centrifugation. Total RNA was extracted from sorted cells using an RNeasy Mini Kit. The germline V gene yields MDHEN for CDR1 and SYDVKM for CDR2. Inclusive of the bounding cysteine and phenylalanine, the CDR3 is 14 residues long. DNA for this receptor is not on file. For sequencing, a NextSeq 550 was employed. The Human TCR Profiling Kit (MiLaboratory) was used to prepare UMI-labeled 5' RACE TRB cDNA libraries. cDNA synthesis used the entire amount of extracted RNA, and PCR amplification then used the entire amount of cDNA produced. Libraries were prepared in parallel with an identical number of PCR cycles. Regarding the original processing steps: With a requirement of at least two reads per UMI, MIGEC and MiXCR extracted about 50,000 +/- 10,000 unique UMI-labeled TRB cDNA molecules per library. On average, about 40,000 +/- 10,000 functional in-frame TRB CDR3 nucleotide clonotypes lacking stop codons were found per library. After downsampling to 5000 UMI-labeled TRB molecules per sample, diversity metrics, including normalized Shannon-Wiener and Chao1, were computed in VDJtools. VDJtools computed clonotype-size-weighted physicochemical properties of the central five CDR3 residues: interaction energy, strength, volume and Kidera factor 4. TCRdb reprocessed the reads, so every CDR3 protein sequence counts as one entry and DNA is not shown. These V and J calls derive from TCRdb rather than the authors' analysis. This sample's listing comprises about 40,000 distinct CDR3 sequences. In total, the top ten clones hold around 11% of the sample.

Worth noting for this clonotype: The target of this receptor is not known.

This sequence originates from a human donor in good health. Some clones in this sample may be carry-over from other donors' samples. In this chain, TRBV28 is recombined with TRBJ1-5; absent DNA, TCRdb's TRBD1 call cannot be checked. Sequencing used memory CD8+ T cells from blood. The meaning of the sample's cell subset or site label: conventional CD8+ memory T cells (TMEM), sorted as controls. The CDR3 here reads CASSVRGSGQPQHF.